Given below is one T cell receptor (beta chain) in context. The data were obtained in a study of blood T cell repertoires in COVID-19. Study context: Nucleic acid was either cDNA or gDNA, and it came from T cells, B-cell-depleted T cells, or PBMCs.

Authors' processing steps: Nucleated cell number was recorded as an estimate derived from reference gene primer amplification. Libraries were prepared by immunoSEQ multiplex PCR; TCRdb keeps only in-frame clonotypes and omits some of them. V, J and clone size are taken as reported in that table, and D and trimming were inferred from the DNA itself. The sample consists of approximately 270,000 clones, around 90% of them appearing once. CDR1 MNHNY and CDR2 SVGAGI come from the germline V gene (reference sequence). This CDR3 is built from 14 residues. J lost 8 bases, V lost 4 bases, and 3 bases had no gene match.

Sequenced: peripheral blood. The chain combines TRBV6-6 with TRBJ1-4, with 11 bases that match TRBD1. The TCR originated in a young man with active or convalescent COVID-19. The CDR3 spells CASSSRTGGEKLFF. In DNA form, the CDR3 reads TGTGCCAGCAGTTCCCGGACAGGGGGCGAAAAACTGTTTTTT.